This TCR beta chain was documented in a study of control samples from healthy donors and cancer patients. The data were produced by immunoSEQ multiplex PCR, yet TCRdb's version contains in-frame clones alone and is incomplete. The table lists 75,000 to 100,000 clones, approximately 89% of them singletons. CDR3 length: 15 residues. Between the trimmed V and J ends, which lost 6 bases and 0 bases, there was a span of 15 bases. Germline V gene lookup returns CDR1 LGHDT and CDR2 YNNKEL (reference sequence). The chain is built from TRBV3-1 (or the pseudogene TRBV3-2) and TRBJ2-7; TRBD1 might be the D (6 bases). The sequenced sample consisted of blood. The sequence derives from a man aged 50 or older in good health. CDR3 region: CASSSTGLTSYEQYF. The DNA for the CDR3 is TGTGCCAGCAGTTCCACAGGGCTGACCTCCTACGAGCAGTACTTC.